These 26 T cell receptor beta chains share one sample of origin, sequenced in a study of blood T cell repertoires in COVID-19 (dated by TCRdb to 2020 to 2021). The method was the immunoSEQ multiplex PCR assay. TCRdb mirrors the immuneACCESS table, restricted to in-frame sequences. Some clones are absent from its copies; in checked studies, under half trace to an unresolved V gene, and the reason for the others is unknown. This sample is represented by 200,000 to 300,000 clones; over 80% of them were singletons. The ten largest clones take up over 4.5% of the sample. Sequenced input: peripheral blood. All receptors derive from a human donor in a cohort sampled during active COVID-19.

The V call is TRBV11-3, the J call TRBJ2-7; D perhaps matches TRBD2 (6 bases). The CDR3 has 15 residues. Per the germline V gene, CDR1 is SGHNT and CDR2 is YENEEA. Trimming removed 1 base from V and 0 bases from J, with 10 bases in between. CDR3 in amino acids: CASSLGAGSSYEQYF. The CDR3, as DNA: TGTGCCAGCAGCTTAGGGGCGGGGAGCTCCTACGAGCAGTACTTC.

CDR3 loop: CASSLVRVPNVLNNSPLHF. The CDR3 DNA sequence: TGTGCCAGCAGCTTGGTGAGAGTTCCAAACGTGTTGAATAATTCACCCCTCCACTTT. The V and J genes are TRBV5-6 and TRBJ1-6; D remains unclear. CDR1 and CDR2 from the germline V gene are SGHDT and YYEEEE. The CDR3 is 19 amino acids. V lost 0 bases and J 5 bases, leaving 21 bases between the germline ends.

The CDR3 is CAIRGTSGIQRETQYF. Here the CDR3 DNA reads TGTGCCATCAGGGGGACTAGCGGGATCCAGAGGGAGACCCAGTACTTC. This chain links TRBV10-3 with TRBJ2-5, with TRBD2 matching 13 bases. V lost 6 bases, J lost 5 bases, and 9 bases stayed unmatched. The CDR3 consists of 16 residues. CDR1 is ENHRY and CDR2 is SYGVKD in the germline V gene.

This clone was observed a single time. V usage is TRBV2 and J usage is TRBJ2-2, with D possibly TRBD1 on 6 matching bases. V lost 7 bases to trimming and J lost 3 bases, with 12 bases between them. The length of the CDR3 is 14 residues. Germline V gene sequence: CDR1 SNHLY, CDR2 FYNNEI. The CDR3 DNA is TGTGCCAGCAAGGACAGAAGAGACACCGGGGAGCTGTTTTTT. Translating it yields CASKDRRDTGELFF.

This sequence joins TRBV11-2 and TRBJ2-5; 10 bases agree with TRBD2. Germline V CDR1 and CDR2: SGHAT, FQNNGV. V lost 1 base and J lost 3; bases outside the gene matches: 5. The length of the CDR3 is 16 residues. The CDR3 bases are TGTGCCAGCAGCTTAGTGAGCGGGAGGGCCGAAGAGACCCAGTACTTC. Its protein is CASSLVSGRAEETQYF.

The chain links TRBV11-3 to TRBJ1-2, with a weak D call TRBD1 (6 bases). The CDR3 has 16 amino acids. CDR1 is SGHNT and CDR2 is YENEEA in the germline V gene. V was pared by 0 bases and J by 5 bases, with 16 bases between. The CDR3 bases are TGTGCCAGCAGCTTAGATTGTGGAGACAGGTGGTATGGCTACACCTTC. Its translation is CASSLDCGDRWYGYTF.

The rearrangement uses TRBV3-1 (or the pseudogene TRBV3-2) and TRBJ1-5, with TRBD1 as a possible D gene (5 bases). This CDR3 is 14 amino acids long. V lost 5 bases to trimming and J lost 7 bases, with 15 bases between them. CDR1 and CDR2 from the germline V gene are LGHDT and YNNKEL (reference sequence). CDR3 sequence (DNA): TGTGCCAGCAGCAGGGGCCTCCAAGGGCAGCCCCAGCATTTT. Protein product: CASSRGLQGQPQHF.

The rearrangement links TRBV19 to TRBJ2-7; D is possibly TRBD1 (5 bases). CDR1 is LNHDA, CDR2 SQIVND, per germline (reference sequence). The CDR3 extends over 14 amino acids. Trimming removed 3 bases from V and 0 bases from J, with 9 bases in between. The CDR3 sequence: CASSIGHSSYEQYF. CDR3 nucleotide sequence: TGTGCCAGTAGTATCGGACACAGCTCCTACGAGCAGTACTTC.

The V gene is TRBV2, the J gene TRBJ2-3; D might be TRBD2 (5 bases). This CDR3 is 15 amino acids long. The germline V gene encodes CDR1 SNHLY and CDR2 FYNNEI. Trimming removed 6 bases at V and 5 bases at J, with 18 bases between. The CDR3 is CASRRRNFEGDTQYF. In DNA, the CDR3 is TGTGCCAGCAGGAGACGGAACTTTGAGGGAGATACGCAGTATTTT.

This clone was found a few times. V usage is TRBV18 and J usage is TRBJ1-5; tentative D call: TRBD1 (5 bases). The germline V gene encodes CDR1 KGHSH and CDR2 LQKENI. This CDR3 has 15 amino acids. Trimming removed 4 bases from V and 4 bases from J, with 14 bases in between. This chain's CDR3 is CASSLGTGGNQPQHF. CDR3 nucleotide sequence: TGTGCCAGCTCACTCGGGACGGGGGGGAATCAGCCCCAGCATTTT.

V is TRBV28 and J is TRBJ1-2, with no clear D. CDR3 length: 11 amino acids. The germline V and J ends were trimmed by 5 bases and 6 bases, with 7 bases remaining between them. The V gene's germline CDR1 is MDHEN and CDR2 SYDVKM. The CDR3 sequence: CASSPPNGYTF. CDR3 DNA sequence: TGTGCCAGCAGTCCCCCCAATGGCTACACCTTC.

This clone occurred many times. The rearrangement uses TRBV5-1 and TRBJ2-7, with D possibly matching TRBD1 (6 bases). The CDR3 is 12 amino acids. CDR1 SGHRS and CDR2 YFSETQ come from the germline V gene. V was cut by 4 bases and J by 9 bases, with 14 bases left in between. CDR3 in amino acids: CASSTDRTLQYF. In DNA, the CDR3 is TGCGCCAGCAGCACAGACAGGACCCTGCAGTACTTC.

The chain employs TRBV30 and TRBJ2-5; tentative D call: TRBD1 (5 bases). V was shortened by 5 bases and J by 2 bases, with 12 bases between the two germline ends. The germline gives CDR1 GTSNPN, CDR2 SVGIG (reference sequence). This CDR3 comprises 13 residues. The CDR3: CAWGAGYQETQYF. The CDR3 DNA is TGTGCCTGGGGGGCAGGATATCAAGAGACCCAGTACTTC.

The V gene is TRBV13, the J gene TRBJ1-1; D remains ambiguous. CDR1 is PRHDT, CDR2 FYEKMQ, per germline (reference sequence). This CDR3 region has 13 residues. Trimming took off 5 bases at V and 2 bases at J, with 9 bases between the two ends. This chain's CDR3 is CASSNSVNTEAFF. The CDR3 DNA follows: TGTGCCAGCAGCAATTCAGTAAACACTGAAGCTTTCTTT.

J is TRBJ2-5 and V is TRBV21-1; the D call of TRBD1 is as the table states it, not checked on the DNA. TRBV21-1 is labeled a pseudogene. The CDR3 has 16 residues. CDR3 protein: CASSTQPGTGEETQYF. The DNA for the CDR3 is TGTGCCAGCAGCACCCAACCCGGGACAGGGGAAGAGACCCAGTACTTC.

This clone turned up a few times. This chain links TRBV25-1 with TRBJ2-6; D may be TRBD2 (5 bases). Looked up from germline, CDR1 is MGHDK and CDR2 is SYGVNS. This CDR3 region has 16 residues. Trimming removed 4 bases at V and 0 bases at J, with 10 bases between. The CDR3 sequence: CASSGTYSSGANVLTF. CDR3 sequence (DNA): TGTGCCAGCAGTGGGACTTACAGCTCTGGGGCCAACGTCCTGACTTTC.

The chain links TRBV20-1 to TRBJ1-2; D is undetermined. This CDR3 region has 14 residues. V was shortened by 3 bases and J by 6 bases, with 17 bases between the two germline ends. Per germline, CDR1 DFQATT and CDR2 SNEGSKA (reference sequence). CDR3 amino acids: CSASLTGSGDGYTF. CDR3 nucleotides: TGCAGTGCTAGTTTAACCGGGAGCGGGGATGGCTACACCTTC.

The rearrangement links TRBV18 to TRBJ2-7; D is possibly TRBD2 (5 bases). The CDR3 spans 17 residues. Trimming took 0 bases from V and 2 from J, leaving 17 bases between them. CDR1 KGHSH and CDR2 LQKENI come from the germline V gene. CDR3 loop: CASSPPRGTMTPYEQYF. The CDR3 DNA sequence: TGTGCCAGCTCACCACCACGGGGTACTATGACCCCCTACGAGCAGTACTTC. The full variable domain, its missing parts supplied by reference TRBV18 and TRBJ2-7, is NAGVMQNPRHLVRRRGQEARLRCSPMKGHSHVYWYRQLPEEGLKFMVYLQKENIIDESGMPKERFSAEFPKEGPSILRIQQVVRGDSAAYFCASSPPRGTMTPYEQYFGPGTRLTVT.

The chain recombines TRBV29-1 with TRBJ2-3; a weak D match, TRBD2 (6 bases). V dropped 6 bases and J dropped 3 bases, with 16 bases sitting between them. The CDR3 length is 14 residues. Germline loops: CDR1 SQVTM, CDR2 ANQGSEA. CDR3 nucleotide sequence: TGCAGCGTCGAGCCCGCTAGCGTAACAGATACGCAGTATTTT. Translating it yields CSVEPASVTDTQYF.

This chain connects TRBV5-8 to TRBJ2-1; 7 bases are shared with TRBD1. Losses at the gene ends were 4 bases for V and 4 bases for J; bases not matched to a gene: 5. Per germline, CDR1 SGHTS and CDR2 YDEGEE. This CDR3 comprises 14 residues. CDR3 sequence reads: CASSPGTVYNEQFF. The DNA for the CDR3 is TGTGCCAGCAGCCCTGGGACAGTTTACAATGAGCAGTTCTTC.

The V call is TRBV19, the J call TRBJ2-3; maybe TRBD2 (7 bases). The length of the CDR3 is 15 residues. Germline V CDR1 and CDR2: LNHDA, SQIVND (reference sequence). V was pared by 6 bases and J by 1 base, with 14 bases between. The CDR3 loop is CASSQQGGGTDTQYF. CDR3 DNA: TGTGCCAGTAGCCAACAGGGAGGGGGCACAGATACGCAGTATTTT.

CDR3: CASSLDSFSGNTIYF. The CDR3 DNA reads TGCGCCAGCAGCTTGGACAGCTTCTCTGGAAACACCATATATTTT. V gene TRBV5-1 combines with J gene TRBJ1-3; D is unclear. The CDR3 is 15 amino acids. CDR1 SGHRS and CDR2 YFSETQ come from the germline V gene. V lost 0 bases and J 0 bases, leaving 7 bases between the germline ends. Full variable domain (outside the CDR3, taken from reference TRBV5-1 and TRBJ1-3): KAGVTQTPRYLIKTRGQQVTLSCSPISGHRSVSWYQQTPGQGLQFLFEYFSETQRNKGNFPGRFSGRQFSNSRSEMNVSTLELGDSALYLCASSLDSFSGNTIYFGEGSWLTVV.

The rearrangement links TRBV6-2 or TRBV6-3 to TRBJ1-1; 8 bases match TRBD1. Unmatched junction bases numbered 5, after V lost 6 bases and J lost 5 bases. Per the germline V gene, CDR1 is MNHEY and CDR2 is SVGEGT. The CDR3 length is 13 residues. The CDR3 is CASSLRGRTEAFF. CDR3 DNA: TGTGCCAGCAGCCTCAGGGGGCGAACTGAAGCTTTCTTT.

The chain has TRBV9 and TRBJ1-1, with D tentatively TRBD1 (5 bases). Trimming removed 2 bases at V and 5 bases at J, with 13 bases between. Germline V gene lookup returns CDR1 SGDLS and CDR2 YYNGEE. CDR3 size: 14 residues. The CDR3 DNA is TGTGCCAGCAGCGTGAGCCAGGGAGGGACTGAAGCTTTCTTT. Translated: CASSVSQGGTEAFF.

The chain recombines TRBV10-3 with TRBJ2-2; 7 bases are a match to TRBD2. After removal of 0 bases from V and 3 bases from J, the junction contained 7 bases not matched to a gene. The CDR3 has 17 amino acids. Germline-derived CDR1 and CDR2 are ENHRY and SYGVKD. CDR3 protein: CAISESGTTVYTGELFF. The CDR3 nucleotides read TGTGCCATCAGTGAGTCGGGGACTACAGTCTACACCGGGGAGCTGTTTTTT.

V usage is TRBV7-3 and J usage is TRBJ2-2, with D maybe TRBD2 (6 bases). CDR3 length: 13 amino acids. With 4 bases removed from V and 7 bases from J, the gap between germline ends came to 10 bases. Germline V gives CDR1 SGHTA, CDR2 FQGTGA. CDR3 residues: CASSSGRSGELFF. Written as DNA, the CDR3 is TGTGCCAGCAGCTCAGGGAGGAGCGGGGAGCTGTTTTTT.